The 8 T cell receptor beta chains below come from one sample, sequenced in a study of T cells after yellow fever vaccination. TCRdb analysed the 5' RACE reads with MiXCR anew, one entry per CDR3 protein. The data show about 320,000 distinct CDR3 sequences, with around 11% seen just once and less than 3.5% held by the top ten. Sample: CD4+ T cells sorted from PBMCs, taken 45 days after the yellow fever booster vaccination. The origin of the receptors is a young man who received the YFV17D yellow fever vaccine.

V usage is TRBV19 and J usage is TRBJ2-3; the D gene could be TRBD1 or TRBD2 (5 bases each). Trimming removed 6 bases at V and 5 bases at J, with 21 bases between. CDR3 size: 16 residues. Per germline, CDR1 LNHDA and CDR2 SQIVND (reference sequence). The CDR3 region is CASRNYRDATQDTQYF. In DNA form, the CDR3 reads TGTGCCAGTAGGAACTACCGGGACGCCACGCAAGATACGCAGTATTTT. The entire variable domain, with the rest obtained from reference TRBV19 and TRBJ2-3, is as follows: DGGITQSPKYLFRKEGQNVTLSCEQNLNHDAMYWYRQDPGQGLRLIYYSQIVNDFQKGDIAEGYSVSREKKESFPLTVTSAQKNPTAFYLCASRNYRDATQDTQYFGPGTRLTVL.

This clonotype occurred many times. The chain employs TRBV7-2 and TRBJ2-5; weak D call: TRBD2 (7 bases). The germline V gene has CDR1 SGHTA and CDR2 FQGNSA. CDR3 size: 14 residues. With 0 bases removed from V and 4 bases from J, the gap between germline ends came to 9 bases. This CDR3 reads CASSLAGGVETQYF. The CDR3 bases are TGTGCCAGCAGCTTAGCAGGGGGGGTAGAGACCCAGTACTTC.

This clonotype was seen ten or more times. This chain uses TRBV7-8 with TRBJ2-5; 7 nucleotides line up with TRBD2. The junction had 7 bases not matched to a gene; V was cut back by 1 base and J by 5 bases. The CDR3 totals 15 residues. The germline V gene encodes CDR1 SGHVS and CDR2 FQNEAQ. CDR3 coding DNA: TGTGCCAGCAGCTTAGGGTCAGCGGGGAGGGAGACCCAGTACTTC. This sequence encodes CASSLGSAGRETQYF.

This clonotype appeared a few times. The V gene is TRBV10-2, the J gene TRBJ2-4, with D maybe TRBD1 (6 bases). This CDR3 comprises 13 residues. CDR1 and CDR2 (germline): WSHSY, SAAADI. The ends were cut back, 6 bases at V and 5 bases at J, with 11 bases in the middle. The CDR3 sequence: CASSEQGENIQYF. The CDR3 nucleotides are TGCGCCAGCAGCGAACAGGGTGAAAACATTCAGTACTTC.

The chain uses TRBV10-1 and TRBJ2-3; D perhaps matches TRBD2 (6 bases). This CDR3 is 15 amino acids long. V was trimmed by 4 bases and J by 0 bases, leaving 11 bases between them. Germline CDR1 and CDR2: WNHNN and SYGVQD (reference sequence). DNA for the CDR3: TGCGCCAGCAGTGCTAGGGCGGGGAGCACAGATACGCAGTATTTT. Its protein is CASSARAGSTDTQYF.

The rearrangement links TRBV20-1 to TRBJ2-7; 12 positions match TRBD2. Germline V gene data show CDR1 as DFQATT and CDR2 as SNEGSKA (reference sequence). This CDR3 is 13 amino acids long. With V trimmed by 5 bases and J by 6 bases, 5 bases remained unmatched. The CDR3 sequence: CSARLAGAREQYV. The CDR3 coding sequence is TGCAGTGCTCGACTAGCGGGGGCACGCGAGCAGTACGTC.

This clonotype was picked up many times. V is TRBV6-5 and J is TRBJ2-3; TRBD1 might be the D (5 bases). This CDR3 has 15 amino acids. Deletions cut 4 bases from V and 2 bases from J, with 13 bases between. Germline V CDR1 and CDR2: MNHEY, SVGAGI. The CDR3 sequence is CASSFAGPYTDTQYF. The CDR3 nucleotides are TGTGCCAGCAGTTTTGCAGGGCCATACACAGATACGCAGTATTTT.

Points on this clonotype: A junction end diverges from the germline sequence, so it may reflect a read error. This sequence joins TRBV7-6 and TRBJ2-2, with D perhaps being TRBD1 or TRBD2 (6 bases each). The CDR3 runs 13 residues. The germline gives CDR1 SGHVS, CDR2 FNYEAQ. As DNA, the CDR3 is TGTGCCAGCAGCACAGGGAGGACCGGGGTGCTGTTTTTT. It codes for CASSTGRTGVLFF.